The table lists the clone carrying this TCR beta chain with a few counts. No antigen is known for it. This CDR3 is built from 13 residues. Germline CDR1 SGHTA, CDR2 FQGTGA. Trimming left V 4 bases short and J 6 bases short, with 9 bases between. The record originates from a study of CD8 T cells in ankylosing spondylitis. Study results and limitations: A motif of several highly homologous TCR beta variants was seen as apparently characteristic of ankylosing spondylitis blood. Those disease-linked clones were CD8+; they were also relatively rare in peripheral blood. Disease-associated clones were reportedly significantly overrepresented in matched ankylosing spondylitis synovial fluid.

Each TCR beta library was made by quantitative 5'-RACE that incorporated molecular barcodes. TCRdb processed the 5' RACE reads anew with MiXCR; each CDR3 protein has one entry. Among hundreds of thousands of distinct CDR3 sequences listed, roughly 20% were seen once. Sequencing used blood, either unsorted or a sorted T cell fraction (not recorded which). This chain joins TRBV7-3 and TRBJ2-2, with D possibly being TRBD2 (5 bases). This sequence originates from a female donor with ankylosing spondylitis or in good health (not recorded which). The CDR3 DNA follows: TGTGCCAGCAGCTACTTACTAGCCGGGGAGCTGTTTTTT. Residues: CASSYLLAGELFF.